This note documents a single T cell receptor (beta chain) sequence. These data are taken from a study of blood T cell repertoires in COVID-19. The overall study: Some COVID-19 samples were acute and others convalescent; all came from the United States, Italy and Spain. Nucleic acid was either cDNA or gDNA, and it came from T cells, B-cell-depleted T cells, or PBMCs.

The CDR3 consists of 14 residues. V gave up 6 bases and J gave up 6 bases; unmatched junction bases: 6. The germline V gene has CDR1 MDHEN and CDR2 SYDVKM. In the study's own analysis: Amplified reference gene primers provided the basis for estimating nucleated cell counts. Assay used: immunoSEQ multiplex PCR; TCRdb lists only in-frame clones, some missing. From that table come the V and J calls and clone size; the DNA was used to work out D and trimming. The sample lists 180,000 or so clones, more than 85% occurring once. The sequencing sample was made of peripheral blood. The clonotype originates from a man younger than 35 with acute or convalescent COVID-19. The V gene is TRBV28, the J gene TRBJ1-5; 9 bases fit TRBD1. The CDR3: CASRPGQGGQPQHF. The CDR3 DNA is TGTGCCAGCAGGCCGGGACAGGGTGGTCAGCCCCAGCATTTT.